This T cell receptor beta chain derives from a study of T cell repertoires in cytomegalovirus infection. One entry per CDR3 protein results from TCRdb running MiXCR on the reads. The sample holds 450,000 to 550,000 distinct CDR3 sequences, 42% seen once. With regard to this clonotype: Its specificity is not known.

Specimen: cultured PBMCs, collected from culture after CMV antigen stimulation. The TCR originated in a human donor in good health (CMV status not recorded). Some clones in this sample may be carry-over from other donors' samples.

This chain's CDR3 is CATTETGTGNNEQFF. CDR3 nucleotide sequence: TGTGCCACCACAGAGACCGGGACGGGGAACAATGAGCAGTTCTTC. V is TRBV10-3 and J is TRBJ2-1; D is tentatively TRBD1 or TRBD2 (5 bases each). Trimming took off 10 bases at V and 5 bases at J, with 21 bases between the two ends. From germline, CDR1 is ENHRY and CDR2 SYGVKD. CDR3 length: 15 amino acids.